These 24 T cell receptor beta chains originate from one sample sequenced in a study of CD8 T cells in Susac syndrome. Random hexamers were used to reverse transcribe roughly 0.5 to 1 ug of RNA. MiXCR, run by TCRdb on the immunoSEQ multiplex PCR reads, gives a single entry per CDR3 protein. The table lists more than 150,000 distinct CDR3 sequences, roughly 95% of them singletons. Sequenced material: CD4+ T cells from PBMCs. The receptors shown here come from a human donor with Susac syndrome.

The gene calls are TRBV28 and TRBJ2-1; D not resolved. CDR1 and CDR2 from the germline V gene are MDHEN and SYDVKM. The CDR3 contains 15 residues. V lost 5 bases and J 7 bases, leaving 18 bases between the germline ends. The CDR3, as DNA: TGTGCCAGCAGTGCCGCTCCAAACTACCCAAATGAGCAGTTCTTC. This codes for CASSAAPNYPNEQFF.

This sequence joins TRBV20-1 and TRBJ2-3; D gene ambiguous. V was trimmed by 2 bases and J by 0 bases, leaving 6 bases between them. Germline values: CDR1 DFQATT, CDR2 SNEGSKA (reference sequence). This CDR3 region has 13 residues. The CDR3 DNA reads as TGCAGTGCTAGAAGCGTTAGCACAGATACGCAGTATTTT. Protein product: CSARSVSTDTQYF.

The V and J genes are TRBV5-4 and TRBJ2-6; D tentatively reads TRBD1 or TRBD2 (5 bases each). The V end lost 1 base, the J end lost 4 bases, and 9 bases lay between the germline ends. Looked up from germline, CDR1 is SGHNT and CDR2 is YYREEE (reference sequence). The CDR3 totals 15 residues. Here the CDR3 DNA reads TGTGCCAGCAGCTTGTGGGGGAGCGGGGCCAACGTCCTGACTTTC. It yields the protein CASSLWGSGANVLTF.

V is TRBV7-3 and J is TRBJ2-6; 9 bases map to TRBD2. The CDR3 sequence is 17 residues long. Unmatched junction bases numbered 5, after V lost 3 bases and J lost 2 bases. Germline V gene lookup returns CDR1 SGHTA and CDR2 FQGTGA. CDR3 region: CASSFVAGGPGANVLTF. As DNA, the CDR3 is TGTGCCAGCAGCTTTGTGGCGGGGGGGCCTGGGGCCAACGTCCTGACTTTC.

The CDR3 spells CASSNDRGHYNEQFF. Written as DNA, the CDR3 is TGTGCCAGCAGCAACGACAGGGGGCATTACAATGAGCAGTTCTTC. The chain recombines TRBV7-2 with TRBJ2-1, with 10 bases fitting TRBD1. The V and J ends lost 5 bases and 4 bases, in that order; junction bases with no gene match: 5. CDR1 is SGHTA and CDR2 is FQGNSA in the germline V gene. The CDR3 sequence is 15 residues long.

CDR3 sequence: CSASWTGPEAFF. CDR3 nucleotides: TGCAGTGCTAGCTGGACAGGCCCTGAAGCTTTCTTT. The rearrangement joins TRBV20-1 to TRBJ1-1; 7 positions match TRBD1. After removal of 3 bases from V and 6 bases from J, the junction contained 4 bases not matched to a gene. Germline loops: CDR1 DFQATT, CDR2 SNEGSKA (reference sequence). CDR3 length: 12 residues.

The chain has TRBV29-1 and TRBJ2-7, with 8 bases identical to TRBD1. Unmatched junction bases numbered 6, after V lost 1 base and J lost 4 bases. From germline, CDR1 is SQVTM and CDR2 ANQGSEA. The CDR3 runs 14 residues. The CDR3 DNA reads TGCAGCGTTGAAGGAGGACAGGGTGGGTACGAGCAGTACTTC. This sequence encodes CSVEGGQGGYEQYF.

The chain is built from TRBV9 and TRBJ1-1; tentatively, D is TRBD1 (6 bases). This CDR3 spans 15 amino acids. V lost 2 bases and J 1 base, leaving 12 bases between the germline ends. Germline lookup yields CDR1 SGDLS and CDR2 YYNGEE. CDR3 sequence: CASSVLGAPNTEAFF. The DNA of the CDR3 is TGTGCCAGCAGCGTCCTGGGGGCCCCGAACACTGAAGCTTTCTTT.

V gene TRBV7-2 combines with J gene TRBJ2-5, with D unclear. Germline V CDR1 and CDR2: SGHTA, FQGNSA. The V and J ends lost 3 bases and 5 bases respectively, with 7 bases between them. The CDR3 runs to 12 residues. CDR3 loop: CASSLVGETQYF. CDR3 nucleotide sequence: TGTGCCAGCAGCTTGGTTGGGGAGACCCAGTACTTC.

The chain couples TRBV3-1 to TRBJ1-2; tentative D call: TRBD1 (6 bases). The CDR3 length is 13 residues. The V end lost 2 bases, the J end lost 6 bases, and 10 bases lay between the germline ends. CDR1 LGHDT and CDR2 YNNKEL come from the germline V gene (reference sequence). CDR3 amino acids: CASSQFSGDGYTF. The CDR3 coding sequence is TGTGCCAGCAGCCAATTTTCAGGGGATGGCTACACCTTC. The entire variable domain, with the rest obtained from reference TRBV3-1 and TRBJ1-2, is as follows: DTAVSQTPKYLVTQMGNDKSIKCEQNLGHDTMYWYKQDSKKFLKIMFSYNNKELIINETVPNRFSPKSPDKAHLNLHINSLELGDSAVYFCASSQFSGDGYTFGSGTRLTVV.

V is TRBV25-1 and J is TRBJ2-7; D not resolved. Trimming removed 2 bases from V and 8 bases from J, with 10 bases in between. Germline CDR1 reads MGHDK; CDR2 reads SYGVNS. This CDR3 contains 12 residues. The CDR3 DNA reads TGTGCCAGCAGTGAACGCGCTAGTAAGCAGTACTTC. The encoded protein is CASSERASKQYF.

This clonotype came up once. At one boundary the junction diverges from the germline segment, which might be a read error. This chain joins TRBV12-3 or TRBV12-4 and TRBJ2-5, with 9 nucleotides matching TRBD2. CDR3 length equals 13 residues. DNA for the CDR3: TGTGCCAGCAGCTCTCGAGGACTAGCGCGGTCGAACTTC. Translating gives CASSSRGLARSNF.

The V gene is TRBV9, the J gene TRBJ1-4; D remains unclear. Per germline, CDR1 SGDLS and CDR2 YYNGEE. Trimming removed 4 bases from V and 6 bases from J, with 13 bases in between. The CDR3 is 14 residues long. CDR3 protein: CASSRSGSYEKLFF. CDR3 DNA: TGTGCCAGCAGCCGTTCGGGGAGCTATGAAAAACTGTTTTTT. Supplemented by reference TRBV9 and TRBJ1-4, the full variable domain reads DSGVTQTPKHLITATGQRVTLRCSPRSGDLSVYWYQQSLDQGLQFLIQYYNGEERAKGNILERFSAQQFPDLHSELNLSSLELGDSALYFCASSRSGSYEKLFFGSGTQLSVL.

The CDR3 sequence: CAWLTGSGYTF. The DNA for the CDR3 is TGTGCCTGGCTGACAGGGTCTGGCTACACCTTC. This chain joins TRBV30 and TRBJ1-2; 7 bases match TRBD1. V shed 5 bases and J 7 bases; nucleotides not matched to a gene: 4. Looked up from germline, CDR1 is GTSNPN and CDR2 is SVGIG (reference sequence). CDR3 size: 11 residues.

This chain links TRBV4-2 with TRBJ1-2; D call uncertain. The germline V gene encodes CDR1 LGHNA and CDR2 YNFKEQ. V lost 2 bases, J lost 4 bases, and 11 bases lay in between. The CDR3 contains 14 residues. The CDR3 is CASSQTGVAYGYTF. The CDR3, as DNA: TGTGCCAGCAGCCAAACCGGTGTCGCCTATGGCTACACCTTC.

The chain is built from TRBV20-1 and TRBJ2-7, with unresolved D. CDR3 length: 14 amino acids. Germline V gene sequence: CDR1 DFQATT, CDR2 SNEGSKA (reference sequence). Trimming stripped 3 bases from V and 0 bases from J, with 12 bases between. CDR3 in DNA: TGCAGTGCTAGTTTTTCCGTGACCTCCTACGAGCAGTACTTC. It specifies CSASFSVTSYEQYF.

This chain's CDR3 is CSVLRPGGAGTQYF. The CDR3 coding sequence is TGCAGCGTTCTCCGTCCGGGGGGGGCCGGGACCCAGTACTTC. V gene TRBV29-1 combines with J gene TRBJ2-5, with TRBD2 matching 8 bases. The CDR3 is 14 amino acids. CDR1 is SQVTM and CDR2 is ANQGSEA in the germline V gene. J gave up 7 bases and V 5 bases, and 12 bases lay outside the gene matches.

This chain uses TRBV29-1 with TRBJ2-2; 7 bases are a match to TRBD1. Germline loops: CDR1 SQVTM, CDR2 ANQGSEA. This CDR3 comprises 12 residues. Trimming cost V 6 bases and J 6 bases; bases outside gene matches: 4. CDR3 DNA sequence: TGCAGCGTAAACAGGGGCCCCGGGGAGCTGTTTTTT. Residues: CSVNRGPGELFF.

The chain joins TRBV4-3 to TRBJ2-1; D remains unclear. V was clipped by 3 bases and J by 5 bases, with 5 bases between them. The CDR3 runs to 12 residues. Germline V gene sequence: CDR1 LGHNA, CDR2 YSLEER. CDR3 sequence (DNA): TGCGCCAGCAGCCACCTGGACAATGAGCAGTTCTTC. Translated, it gives CASSHLDNEQFF.

In its sample, this clonotype was seen once. The gene calls are TRBV2 and TRBJ2-7, with D tentatively TRBD1 or TRBD2 (5 bases each). CDR1 and CDR2 from the germline V gene are SNHLY and FYNNEI. CDR3 length: 16 residues. V gave up 0 bases and J gave up 3 bases, with 15 bases separating them. The CDR3 DNA sequence: TGTGCCAGCAGTGAAGCTGAGGGGACGCCCCTCTACGAGCAGTACGTC. This translates into CASSEAEGTPLYEQYV.

CDR3 coding DNA: TGCAGTGCTACCCTGACACCTTTGGGCCTTTACGAGCAGTACTTC. Amino acids: CSATLTPLGLYEQYF. The rearrangement links TRBV20-1 to TRBJ2-7, with D unclear. V lost 4 bases and J lost 4, with 20 bases in between. The CDR3 contains 15 residues. In germline, CDR1 is DFQATT, CDR2 SNEGSKA (reference sequence).

In this sample, this clonotype turned up once. The V call is TRBV28, the J call TRBJ1-1, with D possibly TRBD1 on 5 matching bases. Trimming removed 6 bases at V and 4 bases at J, with 21 bases between. This CDR3 has 16 amino acids. The germline CDR1 and CDR2 sequences are MDHEN and SYDVKM. CDR3 DNA: TGTGCCAGCAGCCCCCAGCGGGGCCCGAAACTCACTGAAGCTTTCTTT. It specifies CASSPQRGPKLTEAFF.

This rearrangement joins TRBV25-1 to TRBJ2-3; D may be TRBD1 (5 bases). Germline V gene sequence: CDR1 MGHDK, CDR2 SYGVNS. Trimming removed 2 bases at V and 4 bases at J, with 19 bases between. There are 17 residues in the CDR3. CDR3 region: CASSEISAGKVSDTQYF. In nucleotides, the CDR3 is TGTGCCAGCAGTGAAATATCGGCAGGGAAGGTGTCAGATACGCAGTATTTT.

V gene TRBV9 combines with J gene TRBJ1-1; TRBD1 matches at 8 bases. Losses at the gene ends were 3 bases for V and 4 bases for J; bases not matched to a gene: 5. CDR3 size: 14 residues. Per the germline V gene, CDR1 is SGDLS and CDR2 is YYNGEE. The chain's CDR3 is CASSADREATEAFF. The CDR3 DNA is TGTGCCAGCAGCGCGGACAGGGAGGCCACTGAAGCTTTCTTT.